This is a list of T cell receptor beta chains from one sample in a study of cytomegalovirus exposure and HLA in healthy donors. The assay was immunoSEQ multiplex PCR, and TCRdb's table has in-frame clones only and misses some. Of around 100,000 clones detected, around 80% appear once; the ten largest clones hold about 9.4%. Input material: PBMCs. Receptors were obtained from a young woman in good health and CMV-seropositive. CDR3s include the opening cysteine and the closing phenylalanine or tryptophan.

cdr3_aa	v_call	cdr3_length	j_call
CASSATEKLGELFF	TRBV6-6	14	TRBJ2-2
CSWVAGSNEQFF	TRBV29-1	12	TRBJ2-1
CASSQDLAGTPYEQYF	TRBV4-3	16	TRBJ2-7
CASTSAGGGQPQHF	TRBV19	14	TRBJ1-5
CASQGGVGQPQHF	TRBV28	13	TRBJ1-5
CASSLVSHNEQFF	TRBV11-3	13	TRBJ2-1
CASSWDRDSNTGELFF	TRBV28	16	TRBJ2-2
CASSIAGEREQFF	TRBV27	13	TRBJ2-1
CSGGQGYEQYF	TRBV29-1	11	TRBJ2-7
CASSLVPGTSSIYEQYF	TRBV5-1	17	TRBJ2-7
CASSPTGLQETQYF	TRBV18	14	TRBJ2-5
CASRTTGGRGYGYTF	TRBV7-2	15	TRBJ1-2
CASSVGGSSTEAFF	TRBV9	14	TRBJ1-1
CSVQTGQAYGYTF	TRBV29-1	13	TRBJ1-2
CASRTRQGMAGELFF	TRBV7-2	15	TRBJ2-2
CAWTGDTNEKLFF	TRBV30	13	TRBJ1-4
CAWSPGGGGYEQYF	TRBV30	14	.
CASSIRSFYNEQFF	TRBV19	14	TRBJ2-1
CASSLGETGYSYEQYF	TRBV4-1	16	TRBJ2-7
CASSSRQASTDTQYF	TRBV27	15	TRBJ2-3
CASSLAQGLGGNTIYF	TRBV5-1	16	TRBJ1-3
CASKASGTYNEQFF	TRBV2	14	TRBJ2-1
CASSGQTTTNEKLFF	TRBV6-1	15	TRBJ1-4
CASSLDLGRSDTEAFF	TRBV5-4	16	TRBJ1-1
CASSLVVLNTEAFF	TRBV7-8	14	TRBJ1-1
CASSGQGSAGGNTDTQYF	TRBV2	18	TRBJ2-3
CASRTSGRGGQETQYF	TRBV5-1	16	TRBJ2-5
CASSSRGDEQFF	TRBV27	12	TRBJ2-1
CASSGLRAQETQYF	TRBV5-5	14	TRBJ2-5
CASSPPGRGSYQPQHF	TRBV2	16	TRBJ1-5
CASSQDEQQASGNTIYF	TRBV4-1	17	TRBJ1-3
CASTRDTGGTEAFF	TRBV2	14	TRBJ1-1
CASSPEGLTNTQYF	TRBV18	14	TRBJ2-3
CASSPPIFTGPTYEQYF	TRBV18	17	TRBJ2-7
CASSIRPEETQYF	TRBV19	13	TRBJ2-5
CASSLGRGGPNTEAFF	TRBV7-9	16	TRBJ1-1
CASSQGGFGNEQFF	TRBV14	14	TRBJ2-1